The rows below give T cell receptor beta chains drawn from one sample of a study of T cells in Graves' hyperthyroidism and ophthalmopathy. MiXCR, applied by TCRdb to the multiplex PCR reads, yields one record per CDR3 protein. The sample yields about 720,000 distinct CDR3 sequences, approximately 19% seen once. The sample was blood. These receptors came from a woman aged 45-59 years with Graves' hyperthyroidism that later progressed to Graves' ophthalmopathy. CDR3s include the opening cysteine and the closing phenylalanine or tryptophan. Each record gives: J gene, V gene, D gene, clone size, CDR3 DNA, CDR3 protein. D genes are given only for firm matches. For some rows the clone size is stated as once, few or many, or as a class when expanded; others skip it.

j_call: TRBJ2-3
v_call: TRBV5-1
d_call: -
clone_size: many
cdr3_nt: TGCGCCAGCAGCTTTTTATCCGACACAGATACGCAGTATTTT
cdr3_aa: CASSFLSDTDTQYF

j_call: TRBJ1-5
v_call: TRBV2
d_call: TRBD1
clone_size: many
cdr3_nt: TGTGCCAGTTCGTTCTTCCCGACAGGGGGAAATCAGCCCCAGCATTTT
cdr3_aa: CASSFFPTGGNQPQHF

j_call: TRBJ2-7
v_call: TRBV6-1
d_call: TRBD1
clone_size: -
cdr3_nt: TGTGCCAGCAGCCTCATCTGGGACAGGGATAGCCACGAGCAGTACTTC
cdr3_aa: CASSLIWDRDSHEQYF

j_call: TRBJ1-1
v_call: TRBV7-9
d_call: -
clone_size: -
cdr3_nt: TGTGCCAGCAGCCCCCTAGGATATGCTGAAGCTTTCTTT
cdr3_aa: CASSPLGYAEAFF

j_call: TRBJ2-5
v_call: TRBV7-3
d_call: TRBD1
clone_size: many
cdr3_nt: TGTGCCAGCAGCTCGGTGGGACAGTCCCAAGAGACCCAGTACTTC
cdr3_aa: CASSSVGQSQETQYF

j_call: TRBJ1-2
v_call: TRBV20-1
d_call: TRBD1
clone_size: few
cdr3_nt: TGCAGTGCCTGGACAGGGGTACGGTCCACCTTC
cdr3_aa: CSAWTGVRSTF

j_call: TRBJ2-7
v_call: TRBV6-1
d_call: TRBD2
clone_size: -
cdr3_nt: TGTGCCAGCAGTGAAGCTGAAAGCGGGGGTTACGAGCAGTACTTC
cdr3_aa: CASSEAESGGYEQYF

j_call: TRBJ2-1
v_call: TRBV3-1
d_call: -
clone_size: many
cdr3_nt: TGTGCCAGCAGCCAAGATGTGGGGACCTACAATGAGCAGTTCTTC
cdr3_aa: CASSQDVGTYNEQFF

j_call: TRBJ1-4
v_call: TRBV11-2
d_call: -
clone_size: -
cdr3_nt: TGTGCCAGCAGCGACGAGGCGAGGGAAAAACTGTTTTTT
cdr3_aa: CASSDEAREKLFF

j_call: TRBJ1-4
v_call: TRBV2
d_call: TRBD1
clone_size: many
cdr3_nt: TGTGCCACCGGACAGGGATTATTCACTAATGAAAAACTGTTTTTT
cdr3_aa: CATGQGLFTNEKLFF

j_call: TRBJ2-7
v_call: TRBV12-5
d_call: -
clone_size: -
cdr3_nt: TGTGCTAGTGGTTTGTCCCAGTCCTACGAGCAGTACTTC
cdr3_aa: CASGLSQSYEQYF

j_call: TRBJ1-2
v_call: TRBV20-1
d_call: -
clone_size: many
cdr3_nt: TGCAGTGCTGGGGGTGGGGGCCTCGACCCGAACTATGGCTACACCTTC
cdr3_aa: CSAGGGGLDPNYGYTF